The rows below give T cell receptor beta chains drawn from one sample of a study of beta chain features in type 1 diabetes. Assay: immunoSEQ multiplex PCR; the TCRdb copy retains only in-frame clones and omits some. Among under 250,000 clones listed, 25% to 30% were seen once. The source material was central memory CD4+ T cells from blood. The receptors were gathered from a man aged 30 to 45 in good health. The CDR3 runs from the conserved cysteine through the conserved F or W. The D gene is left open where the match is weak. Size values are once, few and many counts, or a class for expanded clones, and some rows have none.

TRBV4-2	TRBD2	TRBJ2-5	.	CASSQESGGAFETQYF	TGTGCCAGCAGCCAAGAATCCGGGGGGGCGTTTGAGACCCAGTACTTC
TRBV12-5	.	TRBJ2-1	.	CASGGGTYNEQFF	TGTGCTAGTGGCGGGGGAACCTACAATGAGCAGTTCTTC
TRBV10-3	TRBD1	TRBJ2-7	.	CAISDPGQGKVGQYF	TGTGCCATCAGTGACCCGGGACAGGGAAAGGTTGGGCAGTACTTC
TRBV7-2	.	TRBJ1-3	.	CASSFPHLNTIYF	TGTGCCAGCAGCTTCCCCCACCTTAACACCATATATTTT
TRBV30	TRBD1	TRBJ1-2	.	CAWSVNRGPGYGYTF	TGTGCCTGGAGTGTTAACAGGGGGCCGGGGTATGGCTACACCTTC
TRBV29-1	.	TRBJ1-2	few	CSVRTDFNYGYTF	TGCAGCGTACGGACAGATTTTAACTATGGCTACACCTTC
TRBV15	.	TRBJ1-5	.	CATSRDPEQPQHF	TGTGCCACCAGCAGAGATCCGGAACAGCCCCAGCATTTT
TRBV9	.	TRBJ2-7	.	CASSPDPSSYEQYF	TGTGCCAGCAGCCCTGACCCTAGCTCCTACGAGCAGTACTTC
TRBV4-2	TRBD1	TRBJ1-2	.	CASTWDRGNGYTF	TGTGCCAGCACCTGGGACAGGGGAAACGGCTACACCTTC
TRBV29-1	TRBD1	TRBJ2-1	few	CSGAGTGHHEQFF	TGCAGCGGCGCCGGGACAGGGCACCATGAGCAGTTCTTC
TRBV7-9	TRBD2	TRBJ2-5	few	CASSSRGSGEETQYF	TGTGCCAGCAGCTCCCGGGGTAGCGGGGAGGAGACCCAGTACTTC
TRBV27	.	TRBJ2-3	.	CASSFSPWGDTQYF	TGTGCCAGCAGTTTTTCCCCCTGGGGAGATACGCAGTATTTT
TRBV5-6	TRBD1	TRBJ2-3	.	CASLRQGSTDTQYF	TGTGCCAGCTTGAGACAGGGGAGCACAGATACGCAGTATTTT
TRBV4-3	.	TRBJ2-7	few	CASSQTPSSEQYF	TGCGCCAGCAGCCAGACCCCCTCCTCCGAGCAGTACTTC
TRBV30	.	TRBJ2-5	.	CAWRSKLGMQETQYF	TGTGCCTGGAGGTCCAAGTTAGGTATGCAGGAGACCCAGTACTTC
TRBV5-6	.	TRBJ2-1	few	CASSLAGMSEQFF	TGTGCCAGCAGCTTGGCTGGAATGAGTGAGCAGTTCTTC
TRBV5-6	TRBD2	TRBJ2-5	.	CASSLPAGGETQYF	TGTGCCAGCAGCTTGCCAGCGGGAGGCGAGACCCAGTACTTC
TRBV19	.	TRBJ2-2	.	CASSTRWSGVTGELFF	TGTGCCAGTAGTACCCGATGGTCAGGGGTTACCGGGGAGCTGTTTTTT
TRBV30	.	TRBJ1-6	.	CAWSVTGPYNSPLHF	TGTGCCTGGAGTGTAACGGGTCCATATAATTCACCCCTCCACTTT
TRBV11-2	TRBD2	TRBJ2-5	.	CASSLAASGGQETQYF	TGTGCCAGCAGCTTAGCGGCTAGCGGGGGTCAAGAGACCCAGTACTTC
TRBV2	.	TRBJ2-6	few	CASTDEGNVLTF	TGTGCCAGCACCGATGAGGGCAACGTCCTGACTTTC
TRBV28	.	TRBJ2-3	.	CASSILLAGGATDTQYF	TGTGCCAGCAGTATCCTCTTAGCTGGAGGGGCAACAGATACGCAGTATTTT
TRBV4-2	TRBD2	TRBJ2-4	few	CASSQESELAGAYKNIQYF	TGTGCCAGCAGCCAAGAAAGTGAACTAGCGGGAGCCTATAAAAACATTCAGTACTTC
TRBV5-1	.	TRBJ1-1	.	CASSSGNTEAFF	TGCGCCAGCAGCTCCGGGAACACTGAAGCTTTCTTT
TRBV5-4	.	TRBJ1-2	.	CASSLRTAYTF	TGTGCCAGCAGCTTGAGGACCGCCTACACCTTC
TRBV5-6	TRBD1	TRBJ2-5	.	CASSSLTGEETQYF	TGTGCCAGCAGCTCCCTAACAGGGGAAGAGACCCAGTACTTC
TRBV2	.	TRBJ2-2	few	CASKGSVNTGELFF	TGTGCCAGCAAGGGGTCGGTCAACACCGGGGAGCTGTTTTTT
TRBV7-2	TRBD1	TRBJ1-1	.	CASSFDRDTEAFF	TGTGCCAGCAGCTTCGACAGGGACACTGAAGCTTTCTTT
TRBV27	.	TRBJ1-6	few	CASSLSMRSWTPLHF	TGTGCCAGCAGTTTATCGATGAGAAGCTGGACACCCCTCCACTTT
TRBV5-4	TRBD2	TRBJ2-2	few	CASSLGLAGRTGELFF	TGTGCCAGCAGCCTCGGACTAGCGGGACGCACCGGGGAGCTGTTTTTT
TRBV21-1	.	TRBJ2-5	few	CASSPYRGQQETQYF	TGTGCCAGCAGCCCCTACAGGGGGCAGCAAGAGACCCAGTACTTC
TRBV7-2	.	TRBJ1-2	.	CASSSSGTDIGYTF	TGTGCCAGCAGCTCTTCCGGGACCGACATTGGCTACACCTTC
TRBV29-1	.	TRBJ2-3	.	CSVEREPDTQYF	TGCAGCGTTGAAAGGGAGCCAGATACGCAGTATTTT
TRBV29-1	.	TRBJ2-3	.	CSARAGWTSPDTQYF	TGCAGCGCCCGCGCCGGGTGGACGAGCCCAGATACGCAGTATTTT
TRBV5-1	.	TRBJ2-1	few	CASSSSSYNEQFF	TGCGCCAGCAGCTCGAGCTCCTACAATGAGCAGTTCTTC
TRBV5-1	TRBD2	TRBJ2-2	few	CASTFVAGDNTGELFF	TGCGCCAGCACTTTCGTAGCGGGTGATAACACCGGGGAGCTGTTTTTT
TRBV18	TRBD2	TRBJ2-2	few	CASSPVAGDTGELFF	TGTGCCAGCTCACCAGTAGCGGGGGATACCGGGGAGCTGTTTTTT
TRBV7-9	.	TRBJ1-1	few	CASNKDGNTEAFF	TGTGCCAGCAACAAGGACGGGAACACTGAAGCTTTCTTT
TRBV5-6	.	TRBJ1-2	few	CASRQDRHNYGYTF	TGTGCCAGCAGACAAGACAGGCACAACTATGGCTACACCTTC
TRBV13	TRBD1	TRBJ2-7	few	CASSWSGDRAYEQYF	TGTGCCAGCAGCTGGAGCGGGGACAGGGCTTACGAGCAGTACTTC
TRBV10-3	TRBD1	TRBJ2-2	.	CAISGDRDTGELFF	TGTGCCATCAGTGGCGACAGGGACACCGGGGAGCTGTTTTTT
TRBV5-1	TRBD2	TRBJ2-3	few	CASRSTSGRHTDTQYF	TGCGCCAGCAGATCGACTAGCGGGAGACACACAGATACGCAGTATTTT
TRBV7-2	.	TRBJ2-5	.	CASSLAVPGETQYF	TGTGCCAGCAGCTTAGCCGTTCCGGGTGAGACCCAGTACTTC
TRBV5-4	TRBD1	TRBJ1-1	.	CASSLGRGRGTEAFF	TGTGCCAGCAGCTTGGGCAGGGGGCGAGGCACTGAAGCTTTCTTT
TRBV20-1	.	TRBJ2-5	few	CSAARGETQYF	TGCAGTGCTGCTAGAGGGGAGACCCAGTACTTC
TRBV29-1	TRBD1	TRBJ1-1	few	CSVEGTGGKNTEAFF	TGCAGCGTTGAGGGGACAGGGGGAAAGAACACTGAAGCTTTCTTT
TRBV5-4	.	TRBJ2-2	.	CASSLGQGYTGELFF	TGTGCCAGCAGCTTGGGGCAGGGATACACCGGGGAGCTGTTTTTT
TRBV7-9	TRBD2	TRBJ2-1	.	CASSPRVAGDSYNEQFF	TGTGCCAGCAGCCCCCGGGTAGCGGGGGACTCCTACAATGAGCAGTTCTTC
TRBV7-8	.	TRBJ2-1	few	CASSLERERQQFF	TGTGCCAGCAGCTTAGAGAGGGAGCGGCAGCAGTTCTTC